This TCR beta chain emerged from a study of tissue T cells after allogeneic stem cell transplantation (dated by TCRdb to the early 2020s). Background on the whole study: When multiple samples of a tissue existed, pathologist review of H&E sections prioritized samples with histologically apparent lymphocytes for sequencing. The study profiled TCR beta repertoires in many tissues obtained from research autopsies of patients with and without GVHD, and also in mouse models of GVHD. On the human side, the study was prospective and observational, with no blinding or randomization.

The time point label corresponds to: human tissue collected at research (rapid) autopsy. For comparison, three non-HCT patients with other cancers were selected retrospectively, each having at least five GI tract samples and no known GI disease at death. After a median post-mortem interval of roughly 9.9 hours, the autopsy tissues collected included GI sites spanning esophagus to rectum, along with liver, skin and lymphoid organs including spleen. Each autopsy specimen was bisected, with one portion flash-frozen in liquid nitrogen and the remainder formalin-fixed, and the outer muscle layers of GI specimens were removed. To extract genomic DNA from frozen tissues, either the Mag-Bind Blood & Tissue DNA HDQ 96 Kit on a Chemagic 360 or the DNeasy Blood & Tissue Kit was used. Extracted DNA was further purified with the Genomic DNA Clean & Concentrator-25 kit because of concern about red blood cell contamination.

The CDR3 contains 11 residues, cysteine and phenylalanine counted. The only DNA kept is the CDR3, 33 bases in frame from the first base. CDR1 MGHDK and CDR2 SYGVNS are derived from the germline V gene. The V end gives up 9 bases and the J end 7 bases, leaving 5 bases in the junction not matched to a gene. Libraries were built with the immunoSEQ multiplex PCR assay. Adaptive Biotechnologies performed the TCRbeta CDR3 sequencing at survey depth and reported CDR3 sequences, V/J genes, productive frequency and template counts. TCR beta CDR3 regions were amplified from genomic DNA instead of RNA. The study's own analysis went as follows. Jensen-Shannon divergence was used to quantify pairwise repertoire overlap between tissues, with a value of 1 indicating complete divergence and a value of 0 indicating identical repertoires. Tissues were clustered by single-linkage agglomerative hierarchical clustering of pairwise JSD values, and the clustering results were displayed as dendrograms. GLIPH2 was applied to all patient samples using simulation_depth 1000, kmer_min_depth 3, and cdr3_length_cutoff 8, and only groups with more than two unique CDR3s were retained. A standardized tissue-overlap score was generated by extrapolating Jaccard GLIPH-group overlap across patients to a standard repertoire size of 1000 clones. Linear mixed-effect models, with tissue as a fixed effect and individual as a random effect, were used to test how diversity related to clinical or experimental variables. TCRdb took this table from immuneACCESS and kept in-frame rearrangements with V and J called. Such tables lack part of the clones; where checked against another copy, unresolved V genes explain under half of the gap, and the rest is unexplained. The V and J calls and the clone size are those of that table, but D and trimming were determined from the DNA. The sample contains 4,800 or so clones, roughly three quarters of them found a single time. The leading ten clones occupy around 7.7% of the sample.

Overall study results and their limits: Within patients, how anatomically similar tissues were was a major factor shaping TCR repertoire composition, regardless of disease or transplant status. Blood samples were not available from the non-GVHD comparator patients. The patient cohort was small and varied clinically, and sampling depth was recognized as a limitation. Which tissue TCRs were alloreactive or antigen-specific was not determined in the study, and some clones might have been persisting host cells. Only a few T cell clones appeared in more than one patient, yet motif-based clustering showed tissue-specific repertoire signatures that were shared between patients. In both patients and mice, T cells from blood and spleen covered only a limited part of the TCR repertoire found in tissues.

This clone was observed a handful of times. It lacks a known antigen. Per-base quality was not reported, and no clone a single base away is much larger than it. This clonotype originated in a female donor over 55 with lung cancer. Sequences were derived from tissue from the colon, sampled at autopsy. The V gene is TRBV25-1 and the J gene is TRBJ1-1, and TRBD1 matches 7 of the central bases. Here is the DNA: TGTGCCAGTGGGGACAGCGGTGAAGCTTTCTTT. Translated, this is CASGDSGEAFF.